The source of this T cell receptor (beta chain) is a study of T cell responses to AZD1222 COVID-19 vaccine. Study overall: Second-dose timings of about 4 or about 12 weeks were pooled. Findings and limits, study-wide: Just five or six AZD1222 recipients were seropositive at baseline. Females made up more of the donors, who were largely white British, and clonal diversity may have come out too low.

Details on this clone: Its antigen is unidentified.

Measured with immunoSEQ multiplex PCR; TCRdb has only the in-frame clones, and not every one. This table holds approximately 140,000 clones, roughly 90% found once. The CDR3 is 15 residues long. The ends lost 3 bases at V and 5 bases at J; junction bases unmatched: 12. Germline CDR1 reads DFQATT; CDR2 reads SNEGSKA (reference sequence). The source of this sequence is an adult in good health. V gene TRBV20-1 combines with J gene TRBJ1-2, with TRBD1 matching 7 bases. The sample in question was peripheral blood, obtained on day 0 of AZD1222 vaccination. CDR3 coding DNA: TGCAGTGCTAGTCAGGGACAGCCAAGGGGGTATGGCTACACCTTC. Translated: CSASQGQPRGYGYTF.